A single T cell receptor beta chain is shown here with its context. Germline V gene lookup returns CDR1 DFQATT and CDR2 SNEGSKA (reference sequence). The CDR3 length is 15 residues. These data come from a study of T cells expressing NK-cell markers. Study overall: Seven HCMV-seropositive donors and one seronegative donor made up the eight sequenced donors.

UMIs accompanied the 5'RACE template switching by which TCR beta cDNA was made. TCRdb reprocessed the 5' RACE reads; each CDR3 protein has one entry and no DNA is given. The specimen's table records about 160,000 distinct CDR3 sequences. The source of this sequence is a woman aged 18-70 years in good health. V usage is TRBV20-1 and J usage is TRBJ1-5. Sequenced material: blood T cells: a sorted CD56 or NKG2C T cell subset, CD4+ or CD8+ T cells, or bulk PBMC T cells (not recorded which). CDR3 sequence reads: CSASYSGKGNQPQHF.